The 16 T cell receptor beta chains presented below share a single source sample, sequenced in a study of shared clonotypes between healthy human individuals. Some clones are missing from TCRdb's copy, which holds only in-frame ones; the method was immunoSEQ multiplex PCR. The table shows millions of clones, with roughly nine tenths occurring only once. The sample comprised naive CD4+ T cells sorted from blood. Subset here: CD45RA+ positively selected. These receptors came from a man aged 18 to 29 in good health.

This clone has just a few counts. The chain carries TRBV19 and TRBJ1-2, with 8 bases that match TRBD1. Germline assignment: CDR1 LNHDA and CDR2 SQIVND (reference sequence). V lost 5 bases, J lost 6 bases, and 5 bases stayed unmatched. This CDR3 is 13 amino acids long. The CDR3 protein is CASSAQQGDGYTF. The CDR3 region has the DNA TGTGCCAGTAGTGCACAACAGGGGGATGGCTACACCTTC.

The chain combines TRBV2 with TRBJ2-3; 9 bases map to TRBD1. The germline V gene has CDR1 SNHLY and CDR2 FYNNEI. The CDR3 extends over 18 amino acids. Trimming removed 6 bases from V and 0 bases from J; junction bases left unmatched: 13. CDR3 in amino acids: CASSETGGNLDSTDTQYF. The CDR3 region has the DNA TGTGCCAGCAGCGAGACAGGGGGGAACTTAGATAGCACAGATACGCAGTATTTT.

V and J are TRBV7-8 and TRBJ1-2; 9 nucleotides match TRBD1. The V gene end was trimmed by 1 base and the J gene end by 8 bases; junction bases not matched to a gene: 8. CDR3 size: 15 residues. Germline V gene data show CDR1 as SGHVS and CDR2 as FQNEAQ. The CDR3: CASSLDYRGQGGYTF. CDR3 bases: TGTGCCAGCAGCTTAGACTACAGGGGGCAAGGAGGCTACACCTTC.

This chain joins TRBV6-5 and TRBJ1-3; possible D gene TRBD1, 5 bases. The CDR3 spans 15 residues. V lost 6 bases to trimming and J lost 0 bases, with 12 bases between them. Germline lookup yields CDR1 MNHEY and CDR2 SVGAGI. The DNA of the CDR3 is TGTGCCAGCAGGCGGGGGATTACCTCTGGAAACACCATATATTTT. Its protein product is CASRRGITSGNTIYF.

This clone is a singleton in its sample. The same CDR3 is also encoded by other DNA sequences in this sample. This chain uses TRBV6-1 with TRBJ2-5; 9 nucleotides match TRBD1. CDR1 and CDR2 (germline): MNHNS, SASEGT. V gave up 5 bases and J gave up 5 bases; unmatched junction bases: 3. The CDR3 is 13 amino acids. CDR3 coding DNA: TGTGCCAGCAGTCGGGACAGGGAGGAGACCCAGTACTTC. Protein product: CASSRDREETQYF.

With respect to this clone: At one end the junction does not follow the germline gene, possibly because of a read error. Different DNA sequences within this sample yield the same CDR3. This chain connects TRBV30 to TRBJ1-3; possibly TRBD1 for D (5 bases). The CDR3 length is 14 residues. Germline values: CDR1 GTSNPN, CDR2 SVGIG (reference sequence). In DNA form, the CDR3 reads TGTGCCTGGAACCCCCAAGGGGCTGGAAACACCATATACTTT. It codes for CAWNPQGAGNTIYF.

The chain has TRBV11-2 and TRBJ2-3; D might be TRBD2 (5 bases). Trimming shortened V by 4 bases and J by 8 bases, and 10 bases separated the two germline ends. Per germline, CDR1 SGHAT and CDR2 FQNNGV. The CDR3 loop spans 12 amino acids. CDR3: CASSYSDSTQYF. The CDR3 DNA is TGTGCCAGCAGCTATAGCGATTCTACGCAGTATTTT. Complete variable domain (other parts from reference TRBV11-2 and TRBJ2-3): EAGVAQSPRYKIIEKRQSVAFWCNPISGHATLYWYQQILGQGPKLLIQFQNNGVVDDSQLPKDRFSAERLKGVDSTLKIQPAKLEDSAVYLCASSYSDSTQYFGPGTRLTVL.

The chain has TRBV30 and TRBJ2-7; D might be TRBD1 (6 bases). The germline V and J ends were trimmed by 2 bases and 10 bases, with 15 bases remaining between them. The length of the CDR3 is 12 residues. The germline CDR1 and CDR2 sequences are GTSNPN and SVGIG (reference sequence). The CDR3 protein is CAWSLQGPEQYF. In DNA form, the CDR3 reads TGTGCCTGGAGTCTACAGGGCCCGGAACAGTACTTC.

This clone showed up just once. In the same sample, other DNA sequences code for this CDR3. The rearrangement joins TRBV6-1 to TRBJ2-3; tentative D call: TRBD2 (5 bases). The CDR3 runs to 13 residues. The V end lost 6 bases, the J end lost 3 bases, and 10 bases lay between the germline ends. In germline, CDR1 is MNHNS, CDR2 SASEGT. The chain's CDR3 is CASSEPGTDTQYF. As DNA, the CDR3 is TGTGCCAGCAGCGAACCGGGGACAGATACGCAGTATTTT.

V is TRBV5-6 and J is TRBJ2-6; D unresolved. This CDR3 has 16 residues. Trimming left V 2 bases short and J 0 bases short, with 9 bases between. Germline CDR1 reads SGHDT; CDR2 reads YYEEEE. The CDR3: CASSFQVRSGANVLTF. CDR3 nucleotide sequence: TGTGCCAGCAGCTTTCAGGTGCGCTCTGGGGCCAACGTCCTGACTTTC.

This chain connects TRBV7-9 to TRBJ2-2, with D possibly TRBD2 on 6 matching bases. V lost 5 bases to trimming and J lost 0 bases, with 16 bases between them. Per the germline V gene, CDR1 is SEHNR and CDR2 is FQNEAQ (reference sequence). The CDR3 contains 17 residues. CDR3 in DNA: TGTGCCAGCAGCCGCGCGGCGGGGAGCGCGAACACCGGGGAGCTGTTTTTT. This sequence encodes CASSRAAGSANTGELFF.

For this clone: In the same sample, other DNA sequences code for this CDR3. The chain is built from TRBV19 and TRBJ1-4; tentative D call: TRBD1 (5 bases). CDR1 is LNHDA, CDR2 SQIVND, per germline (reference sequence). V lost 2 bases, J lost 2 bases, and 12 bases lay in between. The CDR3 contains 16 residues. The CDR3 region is CASSIFGGPTNEKLFF. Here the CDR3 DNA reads TGTGCCAGTAGTATATTCGGGGGACCGACTAATGAAAAACTGTTTTTT.

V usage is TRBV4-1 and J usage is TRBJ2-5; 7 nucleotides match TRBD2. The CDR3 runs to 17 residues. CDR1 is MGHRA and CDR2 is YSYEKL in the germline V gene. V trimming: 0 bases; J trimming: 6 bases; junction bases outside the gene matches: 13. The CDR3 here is CASSQEFGTTGRKTQYF. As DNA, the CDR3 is TGCGCCAGCAGCCAAGAGTTTGGGACCACCGGGAGGAAGACCCAGTACTTC.

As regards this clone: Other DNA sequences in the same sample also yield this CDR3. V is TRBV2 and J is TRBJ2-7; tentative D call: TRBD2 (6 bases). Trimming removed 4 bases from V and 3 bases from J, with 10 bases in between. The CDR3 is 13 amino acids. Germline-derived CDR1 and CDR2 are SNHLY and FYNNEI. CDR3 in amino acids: CASSGDSGYEQYF. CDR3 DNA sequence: TGTGCCAGCAGTGGAGATAGCGGCTACGAGCAGTACTTC.

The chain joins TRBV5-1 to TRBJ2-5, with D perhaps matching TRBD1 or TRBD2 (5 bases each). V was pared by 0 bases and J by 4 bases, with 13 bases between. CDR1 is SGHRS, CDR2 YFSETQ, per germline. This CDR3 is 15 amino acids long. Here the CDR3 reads CASSLGGVPGETQYF. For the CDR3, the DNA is TGCGCCAGCAGCTTGGGAGGGGTCCCCGGAGAGACCCAGTACTTC.

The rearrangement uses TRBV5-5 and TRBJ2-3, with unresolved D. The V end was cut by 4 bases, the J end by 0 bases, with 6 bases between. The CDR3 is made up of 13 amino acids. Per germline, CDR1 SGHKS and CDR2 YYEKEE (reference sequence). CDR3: CASSPSSTDTQYF. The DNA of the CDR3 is TGTGCCAGCAGCCCGTCTAGCACAGATACGCAGTATTTT.